These 8 T cell receptor beta chains were all obtained from the same sample, sequenced in a study of control samples from healthy donors and cancer patients. Some clones are missing from TCRdb's copy, which holds only in-frame ones; the method was immunoSEQ multiplex PCR. This table holds 160,000 or so clones, more than 85% found once. The sample consisted of blood. These receptors came from a woman aged 30 to 39 in good health.

Only one count was recorded for this clone. V is TRBV12-5 and J is TRBJ1-5; perhaps TRBD1 as D (5 bases). The CDR3 extends over 14 amino acids. The V end was cut by 6 bases, the J end by 7 bases, with 16 bases between. The germline gives CDR1 LGHNT, CDR2 FRNRAP. CDR3 bases: TGTGCTAGTGGCCCGGGCCAGGGAGGCCAGCCCCAGCATTTT. It codes for CASGPGQGGQPQHF.

V is TRBV12-5 and J is TRBJ2-3; a weak D match, TRBD1 (5 bases). Germline V CDR1 and CDR2: LGHNT, FRNRAP. V shed 5 bases and J shed 1 base, with 10 bases lying between them. This CDR3 comprises 14 residues. The CDR3 here is CASGPGARTDTQYF. CDR3 sequence (DNA): TGTGCTAGTGGTCCTGGGGCCCGCACAGATACGCAGTATTTT.

The chain is built from TRBV5-1 and TRBJ1-1; a possible D gene is TRBD1 (5 bases). CDR3 size: 15 residues. CDR1 and CDR2 (germline): SGHRS, YFSETQ. Trimming stripped 0 bases from V and 5 bases from J, with 14 bases between. DNA for the CDR3: TGCGCCAGCAGCTTGGATGGAGGGGTATGGACTGAAGCTTTCTTT. It translates to CASSLDGGVWTEAFF. Full variable domain (missing parts from reference TRBV5-1 and TRBJ1-1): KAGVTQTPRYLIKTRGQQVTLSCSPISGHRSVSWYQQTPGQGLQFLFEYFSETQRNKGNFPGRFSGRQFSNSRSEMNVSTLELGDSALYLCASSLDGGVWTEAFFGQGTRLTVV.

This chain links TRBV5-6 with TRBJ2-5; no clear D gene. V was shortened by 4 bases and J by 1 base, with 11 bases between the two germline ends. CDR3 length equals 14 residues. CDR1 SGHDT and CDR2 YYEEEE come from the germline V gene. The CDR3 sequence is CASSPGRSQETQYF. In DNA form, the CDR3 reads TGTGCCAGCAGCCCAGGCAGGTCCCAAGAGACCCAGTACTTC.

CDR3 amino acids: CASHGPGQGTYEQYF. The CDR3 coding sequence is TGTGCCAGCCATGGGCCGGGACAGGGGACCTACGAGCAGTACTTC. The rearrangement uses TRBV28 and TRBJ2-7; 10 nucleotides match TRBD1. V lost 8 bases to trimming and J lost 2 bases; unmatched junction nucleotides: 9. Germline V gene sequence: CDR1 MDHEN, CDR2 SYDVKM. This CDR3 comprises 15 residues.

The rearrangement links TRBV10-3 to TRBJ2-1, with D unclear. Trimming shortened V by 4 bases and J by 6 bases, and 10 bases separated the two germline ends. The CDR3 consists of 13 residues. CDR1 is ENHRY, CDR2 SYGVKD, per germline. CDR3 sequence reads: CAISGASGNEQFF. CDR3 DNA sequence: TGTGCCATCAGTGGGGCTAGTGGCAATGAGCAGTTCTTC.

This chain joins TRBV7-2 and TRBJ2-5; D is undetermined. Germline V gene sequence: CDR1 SGHTA, CDR2 FQGNSA. V lost 1 base and J lost 5, with 5 bases in between. The CDR3 has 12 amino acids. In DNA form, the CDR3 reads TGTGCCAGCAGCTTAGGGCTCGAGACCCAGTACTTC. This gives the protein CASSLGLETQYF.

Here the CDR3 DNA reads TGTGCCAGCAGCTTAGAAGCCGGGACACCACGTGGCTACACCTTC. Translated: CASSLEAGTPRGYTF. The chain links TRBV7-2 to TRBJ1-2; maybe TRBD1 (6 bases). Germline loops: CDR1 SGHTA, CDR2 FQGNSA. The CDR3 consists of 15 residues. Trimming shortened V by 1 base and J by 7 bases, and 16 bases separated the two germline ends.